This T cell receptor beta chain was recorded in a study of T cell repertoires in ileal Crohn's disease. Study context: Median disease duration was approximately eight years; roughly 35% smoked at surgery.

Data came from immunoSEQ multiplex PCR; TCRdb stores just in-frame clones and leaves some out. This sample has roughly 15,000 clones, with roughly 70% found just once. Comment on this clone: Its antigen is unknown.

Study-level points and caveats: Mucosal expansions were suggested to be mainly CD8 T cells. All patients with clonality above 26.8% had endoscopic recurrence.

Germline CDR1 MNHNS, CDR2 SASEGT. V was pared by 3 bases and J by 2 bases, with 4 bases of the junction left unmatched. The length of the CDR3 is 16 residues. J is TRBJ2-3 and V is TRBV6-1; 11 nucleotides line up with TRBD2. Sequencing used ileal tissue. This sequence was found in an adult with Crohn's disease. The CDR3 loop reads CASSEISGGATDTQYF. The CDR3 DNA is TGTGCCAGCAGTGAGATTAGCGGGGGGGCCACAGATACGCAGTATTTT.